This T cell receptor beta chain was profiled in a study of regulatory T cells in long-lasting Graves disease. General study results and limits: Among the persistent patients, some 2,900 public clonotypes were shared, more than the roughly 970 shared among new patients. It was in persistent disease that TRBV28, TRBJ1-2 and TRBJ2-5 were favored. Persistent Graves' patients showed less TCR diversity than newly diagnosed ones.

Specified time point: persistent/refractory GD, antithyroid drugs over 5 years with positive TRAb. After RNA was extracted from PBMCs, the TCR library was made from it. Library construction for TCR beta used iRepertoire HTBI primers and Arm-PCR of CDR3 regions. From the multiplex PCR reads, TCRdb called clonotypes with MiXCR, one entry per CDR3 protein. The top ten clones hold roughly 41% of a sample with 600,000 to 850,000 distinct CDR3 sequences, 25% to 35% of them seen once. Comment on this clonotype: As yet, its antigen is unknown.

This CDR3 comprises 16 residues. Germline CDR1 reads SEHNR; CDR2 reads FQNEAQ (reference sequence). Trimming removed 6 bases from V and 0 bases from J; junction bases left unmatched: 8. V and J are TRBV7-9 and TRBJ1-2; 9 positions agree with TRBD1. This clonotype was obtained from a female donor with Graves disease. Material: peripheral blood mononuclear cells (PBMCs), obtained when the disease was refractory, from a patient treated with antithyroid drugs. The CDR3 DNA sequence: TGTGCCAGCAGTCGGGACAGGGCCGAGGCTAACTATGGCTACACCTTC. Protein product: CASSRDRAEANYGYTF.